This TCR beta chain was identified in a study of long-term antiretroviral therapy in people with HIV. A remark on this clone: Its antigen is currently unknown.

Investigators performed immunoSEQ version v3.0 at survey level. Profiling relied on immunoSEQ multiplex PCR, and the TCRdb table lists in-frame clones only, not all of them. The table shows under 25,000 clones, with more than 85% occurring only once. V lost 4 bases and J lost 1; bases outside the gene matches: 12. The CDR3 covers 17 residues. Germline loops: CDR1 ENHRY, CDR2 SYGVKD. Overall study findings and caveats: It was observed that HIV repertoires exhibited narrower CDR3 length ranges than controls.

The specimen was unsorted PBMCs, collected 7.6 years after starting antiretroviral therapy. This sequence joins TRBV10-3 and TRBJ2-7; the match to TRBD1 covers 8 bases. This receptor was obtained from a woman aged 40 to 50 with HIV. The CDR3, as DNA: TGTGCCATCAGTGTTAGCAGGGGGCTAAGCGGTTCCTACGAGCAGTACTTC. Translating gives CAISVSRGLSGSYEQYF.